These 30 T cell receptor beta chains were sequenced from one sample in a study of PD-1 blockade in classical Hodgkin lymphoma. Sequencing used immunoSEQ multiplex PCR; TCRdb keeps in-frame clones, though not all of them. This repertoire shows approximately 84,000 clones, 83% found once; its top ten account for over 15%. Time point specified: cycle 4 day 1 (C4D1), after less than 7 weeks of nivolumab. Each patient's relapse followed autologous stem cell transplantation, and brentuximab vedotin exposure varied. Material: peripheral blood mononuclear cells (PBMCs), obtained before the fourth cycle of nivolumab. Receptors originate from a human donor with classical Hodgkin lymphoma.

This chain's CDR3 is CASSPRQGGELFF. DNA for the CDR3: TGTGCCAGCAGCCCCAGACAGGGAGGGGAGCTGTTTTTT. This chain connects TRBV7-2 to TRBJ2-2, with 7 bases that match TRBD1. The CDR3 is made up of 13 amino acids. The germline V gene has CDR1 SGHTA and CDR2 FQGNSA. Losses at the gene ends were 5 bases for V and 8 bases for J; bases not matched to a gene: 5.

By its share, this clone is medium-sized. The rearrangement links TRBV19 to TRBJ1-5; unclear D gene. The CDR3 has 14 residues. Germline loops: CDR1 LNHDA, CDR2 SQIVND (reference sequence). Trimming pared 6 bases from V and 0 bases from J, leaving 9 bases between. The DNA of the CDR3 is TGTGCCAGTAGGTCGGGGAGTAGCAATCAGCCCCAGCATTTT. It is translated as CASRSGSSNQPQHF.

This chain joins TRBV11-2 and TRBJ2-2, with TRBD2 matching 14 bases. This CDR3 has 13 amino acids. Germline V lookup: CDR1 SGHAT, CDR2 FQNNGV. V shed 5 bases and J 15 bases; nucleotides not matched to a gene: 5. CDR3 amino acids: CASSGTSGRSVFF. The CDR3 nucleotides are TGTGCCAGCAGCGGGACTAGCGGGAGAAGTGTGTTTTTT.

This clone has a single count. The chain links TRBV10-3 to TRBJ2-3; maybe TRBD2 (6 bases). CDR3 size: 12 residues. Trimming pared 8 bases from V and 5 bases from J, leaving 11 bases between. Per the germline V gene, CDR1 is ENHRY and CDR2 is SYGVKD. CDR3 sequence: CAISPGEDTQYF. CDR3 nucleotide sequence: TGTGCCATCTCACCGGGAGAAGATACGCAGTATTTT.

V usage is TRBV5-1 and J usage is TRBJ1-2; D remains unclear. The CDR3 spans 13 residues. V dropped 3 bases and J dropped 8 bases, with 14 bases sitting between them. Germline V gene lookup returns CDR1 SGHRS and CDR2 YFSETQ. As DNA, the CDR3 is TGCGCCAGCAGCTCAGACTGGGATCGGGGCTACACCTTC. It specifies CASSSDWDRGYTF.

The rearrangement links TRBV28 to TRBJ2-7; D is perhaps TRBD1 or TRBD2 (5 bases each). The V end was cut by 3 bases, the J end by 7 bases, with 16 bases between. Germline V gene lookup returns CDR1 MDHEN and CDR2 SYDVKM. This CDR3 comprises 14 residues. The CDR3, as DNA: TGTGCCAGCAGTTTTTCGGGACCAAGGTTAGAGCAGTACTTC. Protein sequence: CASSFSGPRLEQYF.

The chain combines TRBV7-2 with TRBJ2-7, with 8 bases identical to TRBD2. V gave up 2 bases and J gave up 0 bases; unmatched junction bases: 3. Germline V gene sequence: CDR1 SGHTA, CDR2 FQGNSA. This CDR3 region has 15 residues. The DNA for the CDR3 is TGTGCCAGCAGCTTAACGAGCGGGAGCTCCTACGAGCAGTACTTC. Translating it yields CASSLTSGSSYEQYF.

The chain employs TRBV4-3 and TRBJ1-4, with TRBD1 as a possible D gene (5 bases). The V end was cut by 1 base, the J end by 11 bases, with 11 bases between. CDR3 length equals 13 residues. CDR1 is LGHNA and CDR2 is YSLEER in the germline V gene. The CDR3 spells CASSQGGVGKLFF. CDR3 in DNA: TGCGCCAGCAGCCAAGGGGGGGTGGGGAAACTGTTTTTT.

CDR3 residues: CASSHVGTGVSYEQYF. CDR3 bases: TGCGCCAGCAGCCACGTGGGGACAGGGGTCTCCTACGAGCAGTACTTC. V and J are TRBV4-3 and TRBJ2-7; 10 bases fit TRBD1. This CDR3 is 16 amino acids long. The trim removed 3 bases at V and 0 bases at J, leaving 5 bases unmatched. CDR1 and CDR2 from the germline V gene are LGHNA and YSLEER.

The chain uses TRBV10-3 and TRBJ1-2; D might be TRBD1 (5 bases). CDR1 is ENHRY, CDR2 SYGVKD, per germline. The CDR3 sequence is 16 residues long. Trimming stripped 0 bases from V and 4 bases from J, with 15 bases between. In nucleotides, the CDR3 is TGTGCCATCAGTGAGTCGGTATTAAGGACAAGCTATGGCTACACCTTC. Translation: CAISESVLRTSYGYTF.

V gene TRBV7-9 combines with J gene TRBJ2-2; D is perhaps TRBD1 (6 bases). Germline-derived CDR1 and CDR2 are SEHNR and FQNEAQ (reference sequence). Trimming left V 0 bases short and J 5 bases short, with 7 bases between. CDR3 length equals 14 residues. The CDR3 DNA reads as TGTGCCAGCAGCTTAGCAGGGGGAACCGGGGAGCTGTTTTTT. Translated: CASSLAGGTGELFF.

J is TRBJ1-4 and V is TRBV19, with D perhaps TRBD1 (5 bases). The CDR3 consists of 15 residues. V was pared by 4 bases and J by 1 base, with 10 bases between. Germline V lookup: CDR1 LNHDA, CDR2 SQIVND (reference sequence). The CDR3, as DNA: TGTGCCAGTAGTAAGCGAAGGGGAACTAATGAAAAACTGTTTTTT. This sequence encodes CASSKRRGTNEKLFF. Full variable domain (rest looked up from reference TRBV19 and TRBJ1-4): DGGITQSPKYLFRKEGQNVTLSCEQNLNHDAMYWYRQDPGQGLRLIYYSQIVNDFQKGDIAEGYSVSREKKESFPLTVTSAQKNPTAFYLCASSKRRGTNEKLFFGSGTQLSVL.

The CDR3 DNA reads TGTGCCATCGCAGTGTCGGGGCATGAGCAGTTCTTC. This codes for CAIAVSGHEQFF. The V gene is TRBV10-3, the J gene TRBJ2-1; the D call may be TRBD1 or TRBD2 (5 bases each). The V and J ends lost 8 bases and 8 bases respectively, with 13 bases between them. Germline V gives CDR1 ENHRY, CDR2 SYGVKD. The CDR3 loop spans 12 amino acids.

The chain is built from TRBV5-1 and TRBJ2-5; unclear D gene. The CDR3 is 13 amino acids. CDR1 and CDR2 (germline): SGHRS, YFSETQ. Trimming shortened V by 0 bases and J by 2 bases, and 5 bases separated the two germline ends. The CDR3 bases are TGCGCCAGCAGCTTGGGGGTACAAGAGACCCAGTACTTC. Translating it yields CASSLGVQETQYF.

The chain combines TRBV11-2 with TRBJ1-1; TRBD1 matches 11 bases. V trimming: 3 bases; J trimming: 4 bases; junction bases outside the gene matches: 4. This CDR3 is built from 15 residues. Germline V lookup: CDR1 SGHAT, CDR2 FQNNGV. CDR3 amino acids: CASSFTGQGGTEAFF. CDR3 DNA: TGTGCCAGCAGCTTCACGGGACAGGGGGGCACTGAAGCTTTCTTT. The full variable domain, completed using reference TRBV11-2 and TRBJ1-1, is EAGVAQSPRYKIIEKRQSVAFWCNPISGHATLYWYQQILGQGPKLLIQFQNNGVVDDSQLPKDRFSAERLKGVDSTLKIQPAKLEDSAVYLCASSFTGQGGTEAFFGQGTRLTVV.

This chain links TRBV19 with TRBJ2-5; TRBD2 aligns across 7 bases. The CDR3 consists of 16 residues. CDR1 and CDR2 (germline): LNHDA, SQIVND (reference sequence). Losses at the gene ends were 0 bases for V and 5 bases for J; bases not matched to a gene: 9. As DNA, the CDR3 is TGTGCCAGTAGTATAGATCGGAGGCAGGGAGGGGAGACCCAGTACTTC. It translates to CASSIDRRQGGETQYF. The variable domain in full, with the rest retrieved from reference TRBV19 and TRBJ2-5, is DGGITQSPKYLFRKEGQNVTLSCEQNLNHDAMYWYRQDPGQGLRLIYYSQIVNDFQKGDIAEGYSVSREKKESFPLTVTSAQKNPTAFYLCASSIDRRQGGETQYFGPGTRLLVL.

This chain connects TRBV6-5 to TRBJ1-2; TRBD1 matches 7 bases. The CDR3 totals 16 residues. Losses at the gene ends were 0 bases for V and 10 bases for J; bases not matched to a gene: 14. Germline CDR1 is MNHEY and CDR2 is SVGAGI. CDR3 loop: CASSYSGRGLGSDYTF. In nucleotides, the CDR3 is TGTGCCAGCAGTTACTCGGGAAGGGGGCTGGGGTCGGACTACACCTTC.

This clone showed up just once. This chain links TRBV9 with TRBJ2-7; the D gene is possibly TRBD1 (5 bases). V lost 3 bases and J lost 7, with 8 bases in between. CDR3 length: 11 amino acids. Germline lookup yields CDR1 SGDLS and CDR2 YYNGEE. CDR3 sequence (DNA): TGTGCCAGCAGCGATGGGGCGGAGCAGTACTTC. This gives the protein CASSDGAEQYF. Together with reference TRBV9 and TRBJ2-7, the CDR3 gives the full variable domain: DSGVTQTPKHLITATGQRVTLRCSPRSGDLSVYWYQQSLDQGLQFLIQYYNGEERAKGNILERFSAQQFPDLHSELNLSSLELGDSALYFCASSDGAEQYFGPGTRLTVT.

This clone has only one observation. This chain links TRBV7-2 with TRBJ2-7, with D unclear. The CDR3 runs to 13 residues. Germline loops: CDR1 SGHTA, CDR2 FQGNSA. V was clipped by 4 bases and J by 2 bases, with 9 bases between them. The CDR3 spells CASSSTGTYEQYF. The CDR3 region has the DNA TGTGCCAGCAGCTCTACTGGAACCTACGAGCAGTACTTC. The variable domain in full, completed from reference TRBV7-2 and TRBJ2-7, reads GAGVSQSPSNKVTEKGKDVELRCDPISGHTALYWYRQSLGQGLEFLIYFQGNSAPDKSGLPSDRFSAERTGGSVSTLTIQRTQQEDSAVYLCASSSTGTYEQYFGPGTRLTVT.

The gene calls are TRBV4-2 and TRBJ2-5, with D maybe TRBD2 (5 bases). CDR1 and CDR2 (germline): LGHNA, YNFKEQ. Trimming left V 1 base short and J 3 bases short, with 18 bases between. The CDR3 is made up of 17 amino acids. The CDR3, as DNA: TGTGCCAGCAGCCAAGGGTTCGAGCACGGAGGTGAAGAGACCCAGTACTTC. It yields the protein CASSQGFEHGGEETQYF.

This clone occurred a few times. This rearrangement joins TRBV28 to TRBJ1-2; 7 bases are a match to TRBD1. Germline V lookup: CDR1 MDHEN, CDR2 SYDVKM. The V gene end was trimmed by 5 bases and the J gene end by 5 bases; junction bases not matched to a gene: 5. The CDR3 is 13 residues long. CDR3 in amino acids: CASSATGVYGYTF. In DNA, the CDR3 is TGTGCCAGCAGTGCTACAGGGGTTTATGGCTACACCTTC.

The rearrangement joins TRBV7-9 to TRBJ2-2; D remains unclear. The V end lost 3 bases, the J end lost 2 bases, and 1 base lay between the germline ends. Germline CDR1 SEHNR, CDR2 FQNEAQ (reference sequence). The CDR3 spans 12 residues. DNA of the CDR3: TGTGCCAGCAGCTTTAACACCGGGGAGCTGTTTTTT. Translating it yields CASSFNTGELFF.

V gene TRBV6-6 combines with J gene TRBJ1-1, with D perhaps matching TRBD1 (5 bases). This CDR3 region has 14 residues. Germline V gene lookup returns CDR1 MNHNY and CDR2 SVGAGI (reference sequence). The V and J ends lost 0 bases and 6 bases respectively, with 11 bases between them. The DNA for the CDR3 is TGTGCCAGCAGTTACTCGATGGGGCAAGCTGAAGCTTTCTTT. Amino acid sequence: CASSYSMGQAEAFF.

The J gene is TRBJ2-6, the V gene TRBV11-3, with D possibly matching TRBD2 (5 bases). Germline loops: CDR1 SGHNT, CDR2 YENEEA. CDR3 length: 17 residues. V shed 4 bases and J shed 2 bases, with 15 bases lying between them. Here the CDR3 DNA reads TGTGCCAGCAGCTCGCCGGGATCGGGCCCTGGGGCCAACGTCCTGACTTTC. It specifies CASSSPGSGPGANVLTF.

The V and J genes are TRBV28 and TRBJ1-4; the match to TRBD1 covers 7 bases. V was clipped by 7 bases and J by 5 bases; unmatched bases: 10. Germline assignment: CDR1 MDHEN and CDR2 SYDVKM. CDR3 length: 15 amino acids. DNA of the CDR3: TGTGCCAGCACACAGGGGCCCGGGAAAAATGAAAAACTGTTTTTT. Its protein is CASTQGPGKNEKLFF.

This rearrangement joins TRBV18 to TRBJ2-7; D perhaps matches TRBD1 (6 bases). Germline values: CDR1 KGHSH, CDR2 LQKENI. This CDR3 spans 12 amino acids. V lost 5 bases and J lost 6, with 11 bases in between. Written as DNA, the CDR3 is TGTGCCAGCTCAGGCACAGGGTTCGAGCAGTACTTC. It yields the protein CASSGTGFEQYF.

A remark on this clone: One end of the junction varies from germline; a read error may be responsible. V usage is TRBV6-6 and J usage is TRBJ1-4; 11 bases line up with TRBD1. The germline V gene encodes CDR1 MNHNY and CDR2 SVGAGI (reference sequence). The CDR3 consists of 15 residues. DNA for the CDR3: TGTGCCAGCAGCCAGGACAGGGGGCGACTGGAAAGACTGTTTTTT. It yields the protein CASSQDRGRLERLFF.

The chain couples TRBV21-1 to TRBJ2-7; the table calls TRBD2, which could not be checked here. TRBV21-1 is a known pseudogene. The CDR3 contains 14 residues. The CDR3 loop reads CASNLRGGAYEQYF. CDR3 sequence (DNA): TGTGCCAGCAACCTTCGCGGGGGGGCCTACGAGCAGTACTTC.

The chain uses TRBV4-2 and TRBJ2-7, with 7 bases identical to TRBD2. In germline, CDR1 is LGHNA, CDR2 YNFKEQ. J lost 3 bases, V lost 2 bases, and 13 bases had no gene match. The CDR3 totals 17 residues. CDR3 residues: CASSQQSTPSGIYEQYF. CDR3 DNA sequence: TGTGCCAGCAGCCAACAATCTACGCCTAGCGGAATCTACGAGCAGTACTTC.

The chain joins TRBV18 to TRBJ2-7, with no clear D. Germline lookup yields CDR1 KGHSH and CDR2 LQKENI. Between the trimmed V and J ends, which lost 4 bases and 3 bases, there was a span of 10 bases. The CDR3 length is 13 residues. CDR3 sequence reads: CASSQGLGYEQYF. CDR3 bases: TGTGCCAGCTCACAGGGCCTGGGCTACGAGCAGTACTTC. Full variable domain (outside the CDR3, taken from reference TRBV18 and TRBJ2-7): NAGVMQNPRHLVRRRGQEARLRCSPMKGHSHVYWYRQLPEEGLKFMVYLQKENIIDESGMPKERFSAEFPKEGPSILRIQQVVRGDSAAYFCASSQGLGYEQYFGPGTRLTVT.